The T cell receptor (beta chain) described here comes from a study of response to subunit inactivated influenza vaccine (dated by TCRdb to 2016 to 2019). The study in broad terms: Deep quantitative T cell receptor repertoire profiling was used in the study to track responses to a trivalent subunit inactivated influenza vaccine. The paper as a whole reports these results and caveats: It was suggested by the authors that each seasonal influenza vaccination may recruit only a limited number of new T cells.

V trim: 4 bases; J trim: 2 bases; unmatched bases: 10. From the germline V gene (reference sequence), CDR1 is DFQATT and CDR2 is SNEGSKA. The CDR3 runs 15 amino acids, cysteine and phenylalanine included. Kept here is only the CDR3 DNA, which spans 45 bases and is read in frame from base 1. The library relied on RT-PCR. The reads were generated on an Illumina HiSeq 2500. TCRdb reworked the public reads: Q25 trimming with fastp, MiXCR clone assembly, productive beta chains retained. Entries are consolidated by CDR3 protein sequence, retaining the most common genes and DNA. A total of 170,000 or so distinct CDR3 sequences appear in this sample, roughly 10% of them only once. Roughly a third of the sample rests with the top ten. This clonotype was counted only a few times. Its cognate antigen has yet to be identified. Base qualities are not provided; no much larger clone lies one nucleotide away.

The receptor's source is a man aged 45 to 70 who received an inactivated influenza vaccine. Donor details come from another sample of the same person, matched by shared clones. The specimen was CD8+ T cells sorted from PBMCs, collected roughly 24 months after vaccination. Recombination connected TRBV20-1 to TRBJ2-5; TRBD1 aligns with 7 central bases. The CDR3 loop reads CSATSGTVGQETQYF. The nucleotides read TGCAGTGCTACGTCCGGGACAGTGGGGCAAGAGACCCAGTACTTC.